Sequencing of this T cell receptor (beta chain) was carried out in a study of blood T cell repertoires in COVID-19. Background on the study: Both acute and convalescent COVID-19 samples were obtained from the United States, Italy and Spain. Sources were T cells, B-cell-depleted T cells, or PBMCs; the material itself was cDNA or gDNA.

Source study methods: Estimation of nucleated cell counts relied on the amplification of reference gene primers. The data were produced by immunoSEQ multiplex PCR, yet TCRdb's version contains in-frame clones alone and is incomplete. V and J calls plus clone size are reproduced from that table; the DNA served to infer D and trimming. Found here are around 120,000 clones, 80% to 90% of them singletons; the top ten hold approximately 30%. V gave up 4 bases and J gave up 0 bases; unmatched junction bases: 8. Germline CDR1 and CDR2: LNHDA and SQIVND (reference sequence). This CDR3 contains 16 residues. The specimen was peripheral blood. The receptor's source is an elderly woman with acute or convalescent COVID-19. J is TRBJ1-1 and V is TRBV19, with 7 bases fitting TRBD1. CDR3 amino acids: CASSRGQSRMNTEAFF. DNA for the CDR3: TGTGCCAGTAGTAGGGGACAGTCAAGGATGAACACTGAAGCTTTCTTT.